This T cell receptor beta chain was captured by sequencing in a study of cytomegalovirus exposure and HLA in healthy donors. Study-level background: Among the 300 to 500 genotyped donors, 81% were placed in the Caucasian-associated ancestry cluster. General study findings and limits: In a later analysis, across HLA loci, associated TCR counts were highest for DRB1, lowest for HLA-C. CMV serostatus alone was available as immune exposure information.

At collection, donors were nominally healthy, but unrecorded immune exposures were probable. In the PCR, 60 Vbeta and 13 Jbeta primers were used. Produced via immunoSEQ multiplex PCR; TCRdb's table is partial and in-frame only. The sample has roughly 180,000 clones, approximately 81% seen once. This CDR3 has 15 amino acids. The germline CDR1 and CDR2 sequences are SGHTA and FQGNSA. V shed 1 base and J shed 1 base, with 9 bases lying between them. As regards this clone: What it recognizes is unknown.

Material for sequencing was PBMCs. V is TRBV7-2 and J is TRBJ2-3, with D hard to call. This sequence originates from a female donor in good health and CMV-seronegative. The CDR3 DNA reads TGTGCCAGCAGCTTAGGGGTGGGCGGCACAGATACGCAGTATTTT. Its translation is CASSLGVGGTDTQYF.